The 20 T cell receptor beta chains listed next were all sequenced from one sample in a study of OX40 agonist ivuxolimab in advanced cancers. Generated by immunoSEQ multiplex PCR, the TCRdb table keeps only in-frame clones and is missing some. This table has about 77,000 clones, approximately 83% appearing once. Specimen: CD4+ or CD8+ T cells sorted from blood, collected in a trial of the OX40 agonist ivuxolimab. The receptors were sampled from an adult with an advanced solid tumor such as melanoma, head and neck, liver or kidney cancer.

This clone was detected only once. V and J are TRBV7-6 and TRBJ2-7; TRBD1 might be the D (5 bases). Trimming cost V 2 bases and J 5 bases, with 16 bases left between them. This CDR3 spans 15 amino acids. CDR1 is SGHVS, CDR2 FNYEAQ, per germline. CDR3 coding DNA: TGTGCCAGCAGCTTATTCGTCAGGGAAAACGACGAGCAGTACTTC. Its protein product is CASSLFVRENDEQYF.

CDR3 residues: CASSLLAGATDTQYF. As DNA, the CDR3 is TGTGCCAGCAGCTTACTAGCGGGGGCCACAGATACGCAGTATTTT. This chain connects TRBV7-2 to TRBJ2-3; 10 bases align to TRBD2. From germline, CDR1 is SGHTA and CDR2 FQGNSA. This CDR3 region has 15 residues. J gave up 2 bases and V 2 bases, and 1 base lay outside the gene matches.

This chain links TRBV10-3 with TRBJ2-5; a weak D match, TRBD2 (5 bases). This CDR3 comprises 14 residues. Germline CDR1 reads ENHRY; CDR2 reads SYGVKD. With 2 bases removed from V and 4 bases from J, the gap between germline ends came to 11 bases. The CDR3 loop is CAISEPRSGETQYF. The DNA for the CDR3 is TGTGCCATCAGTGAGCCTCGGAGCGGAGAGACCCAGTACTTC.

The chain links TRBV5-6 to TRBJ2-3; the D gene is possibly TRBD2 (6 bases). The germline V and J ends were trimmed by 4 bases and 5 bases, with 17 bases remaining between them. The CDR3 is 15 amino acids. The germline CDR1 and CDR2 sequences are SGHDT and YYEEEE. CDR3: CASSRGASPRDTQYF. DNA for the CDR3: TGTGCCAGCAGCCGCGGGGCTAGCCCTCGAGATACGCAGTATTTT.

This clone was seen a single time. The rearrangement links TRBV7-2 to TRBJ2-7; D gene uncertain. The V gene's germline CDR1 is SGHTA and CDR2 FQGNSA. V was cut by 6 bases and J by 3 bases, with 21 bases left in between. This CDR3 region has 16 residues. CDR3 in DNA: TGTGCCAGCAGTCCTGACTGGACGGACCCCATCTACGAGCAGTACTTC. This encodes CASSPDWTDPIYEQYF.

The chain carries TRBV5-5 and TRBJ1-2, with D maybe TRBD1 (5 bases). Per germline, CDR1 SGHKS and CDR2 YYEKEE (reference sequence). With 5 bases removed from V and 2 bases from J, the gap between germline ends came to 7 bases. CDR3 size: 12 residues. The DNA of the CDR3 is TGTGCCAGCAGTCGGGACAACTATGGCTACACCTTC. Translating gives CASSRDNYGYTF.

V is TRBV18 and J is TRBJ1-3; D remains ambiguous. The germline V and J ends were trimmed by 2 bases and 0 bases, with 8 bases remaining between them. CDR1 KGHSH and CDR2 LQKENI come from the germline V gene. The CDR3 is made up of 15 amino acids. In DNA form, the CDR3 reads TGTGCCAGCTCACCATCAGAAGTCTCTGGAAACACCATATATTTT. This translates into CASSPSEVSGNTIYF.

The chain joins TRBV19 to TRBJ1-5; the D is unclear. This CDR3 spans 15 amino acids. Per germline, CDR1 LNHDA and CDR2 SQIVND (reference sequence). The V end was cut by 6 bases, the J end by 0 bases, with 12 bases between. CDR3 DNA sequence: TGTGCCAGTAGCCCTCCGGACGGTAGCAATCAGCCCCAGCATTTT. It translates to CASSPPDGSNQPQHF.

This clone was seen a handful of times. This rearrangement joins TRBV10-2 to TRBJ1-3; D call uncertain. Germline loops: CDR1 WSHSY, CDR2 SAAADI. The V gene lost 4 bases and the J gene lost 0 bases, with 7 bases spanning the gap. The CDR3 length is 14 residues. This chain's CDR3 is CASSARGSGNTIYF. CDR3 nucleotide sequence: TGCGCCAGCAGTGCTCGGGGCTCTGGAAACACCATATATTTT.

CDR3 in DNA: TGTGCCAGTAGTACGAGGGGGACAACTGAAGCTTTCTTT. This translates into CASSTRGTTEAFF. The V call is TRBV19, the J call TRBJ1-1, with D tentatively TRBD1 (6 bases). V was trimmed by 4 bases and J by 5 bases, leaving 11 bases between them. Germline-derived CDR1 and CDR2 are LNHDA and SQIVND (reference sequence). The CDR3 is 13 amino acids.

The chain couples TRBV7-6 to TRBJ1-5; TRBD1 aligns across 12 bases. Losses at the gene ends were 0 bases for V and 2 bases for J; bases not matched to a gene: 8. Germline CDR1 SGHVS, CDR2 FNYEAQ. CDR3 length equals 19 residues. DNA for the CDR3: TGTGCCAGCAGCTTAGCCGGGACAGGGGGCGCGTCTGGCAATCAGCCCCAGCATTTT. Translated, it gives CASSLAGTGGASGNQPQHF.

The rearrangement links TRBV5-1 to TRBJ1-1, with 7 nucleotides matching TRBD1. Germline values: CDR1 SGHRS, CDR2 YFSETQ. The CDR3 runs to 15 residues. V dropped 2 bases and J dropped 0; count of bases not matched to a gene: 4. CDR3 residues: CASSFPGQLNTEAFF. The CDR3 DNA sequence: TGCGCCAGCAGCTTTCCGGGACAGCTGAACACTGAAGCTTTCTTT.

This clone occurred once. The gene calls are TRBV5-5 and TRBJ2-5; 8 nucleotides agree with TRBD1. The V and J ends lost 0 bases and 5 bases, in that order; junction bases with no gene match: 9. The CDR3 sequence is 16 residues long. Germline values: CDR1 SGHKS, CDR2 YYEKEE (reference sequence). The CDR3 reads CASSLDRTGRLETQYF. The DNA of the CDR3 is TGTGCCAGCAGCTTGGATAGGACAGGGAGATTGGAGACCCAGTACTTC.

The chain is built from TRBV7-6 and TRBJ2-5; TRBD1 or TRBD2 may be the D gene (6 bases each). Germline V gene lookup returns CDR1 SGHVS and CDR2 FNYEAQ. CDR3 size: 16 residues. With 5 bases removed from V and 1 base from J, the gap between germline ends came to 17 bases. For the CDR3, the DNA is TGTGCCAGCAGCCAGAGTGGGGGCGGGATCCAAGAGACCCAGTACTTC. Protein product: CASSQSGGGIQETQYF.

The chain combines TRBV7-2 with TRBJ1-4, with TRBD1 identical over 9 bases. V lost 5 bases, J lost 3 bases, and 1 base stayed unmatched. The CDR3 is 14 amino acids. Germline CDR1 SGHTA, CDR2 FQGNSA. CDR3 coding DNA: TGTGCCAGCAGCCGGGACAGGGCTAATGAAAAACTGTTTTTT. Its translation is CASSRDRANEKLFF.

The rearrangement joins TRBV6-1 to TRBJ2-3, with D perhaps matching TRBD2 (7 bases). CDR3 length: 15 amino acids. The germline V gene encodes CDR1 MNHNS and CDR2 SASEGT. V dropped 11 bases and J dropped 5 bases, with 23 bases sitting between them. The CDR3 DNA sequence: TGTGCCTCCCACGGGGGGCTCTCCGGGGAAGATACGCAGTATTTT. It translates to CASHGGLSGEDTQYF.

This chain joins TRBV7-2 and TRBJ1-3; maybe TRBD1 (5 bases). Germline values: CDR1 SGHTA, CDR2 FQGNSA. Deletions cut 1 base from V and 7 bases from J, with 17 bases between. The CDR3 runs to 16 residues. CDR3 region: CASSLEADSRGNTIYF. DNA for the CDR3: TGTGCCAGCAGCTTAGAGGCGGACTCGAGGGGCAACACCATATATTTT. Complete variable domain (other parts from reference TRBV7-2 and TRBJ1-3): GAGVSQSPSNKVTEKGKDVELRCDPISGHTALYWYRQSLGQGLEFLIYFQGNSAPDKSGLPSDRFSAERTGGSVSTLTIQRTQQEDSAVYLCASSLEADSRGNTIYFGEGSWLTVV.

The V call is TRBV18, the J call TRBJ2-6, with a weak D call TRBD1 (5 bases). The CDR3 runs 17 residues. Germline V CDR1 and CDR2: KGHSH, LQKENI. V lost 2 bases and J lost 0, with 11 bases in between. The CDR3 nucleotides read TGTGCCAGCTCACCAGGGGCCTATAGCTCTGGGGCCAACGTCCTGACTTTC. It specifies CASSPGAYSSGANVLTF.

The J gene is TRBJ2-1, the V gene TRBV7-2, with no clear D. CDR1 is SGHTA and CDR2 is FQGNSA in the germline V gene. The V and J ends lost 6 bases and 2 bases respectively, with 14 bases between them. This CDR3 is built from 15 residues. The CDR3 here is CASRKTGSAYNEQFF. The CDR3, as DNA: TGTGCCAGCAGGAAAACGGGTTCTGCCTACAATGAGCAGTTCTTC. Using reference TRBV7-2 and TRBJ2-1 for the parts outside the CDR3, the full variable domain is GAGVSQSPSNKVTEKGKDVELRCDPISGHTALYWYRQSLGQGLEFLIYFQGNSAPDKSGLPSDRFSAERTGGSVSTLTIQRTQQEDSAVYLCASRKTGSAYNEQFFGPGTRLTVL.

The rearrangement links TRBV4-2 to TRBJ1-1; D is undetermined. The length of the CDR3 is 14 residues. Germline values: CDR1 LGHNA, CDR2 YNFKEQ. V dropped 0 bases and J dropped 0 bases, with 5 bases sitting between them. In DNA form, the CDR3 reads TGTGCCAGCAGCCAAGATCCATTGAACACTGAAGCTTTCTTT. It specifies CASSQDPLNTEAFF.